This TCR beta chain was sequenced during a study of T cell responses to AZD1222 COVID-19 vaccine. General study results and limits: At baseline, just a handful of AZD1222 recipients tested seropositive. Two doses of AZD1222 preceded a rise in Spike-specific TCR breadth and depth. Nearly half of unique spike-specific TCRs reportedly avoided B.1.351 and B.1.1.7 mutated regions.

Germline loops: CDR1 SGDLS, CDR2 YYNGEE. The CDR3 covers 12 residues. The V and J ends lost 3 bases and 10 bases, in that order; junction bases with no gene match: 4. Assay: immunoSEQ multiplex PCR; the TCRdb copy retains only in-frame clones and omits some. The data hold about 140,000 clones, with over 75% observed a single time. Turning to this clone: Its specificity is not known.

This sample comprised peripheral blood, obtained 28 days after the second dose of the MenACWY control vaccine. This chain links TRBV9 with TRBJ2-1; 7 positions agree with TRBD2. The TCR was taken from an adult who received the MenACWY meningococcal vaccine as a control. The CDR3 sequence: CASSGTSYEQFF. The CDR3 DNA reads as TGTGCCAGCAGCGGGACTAGTTACGAGCAGTTCTTC.